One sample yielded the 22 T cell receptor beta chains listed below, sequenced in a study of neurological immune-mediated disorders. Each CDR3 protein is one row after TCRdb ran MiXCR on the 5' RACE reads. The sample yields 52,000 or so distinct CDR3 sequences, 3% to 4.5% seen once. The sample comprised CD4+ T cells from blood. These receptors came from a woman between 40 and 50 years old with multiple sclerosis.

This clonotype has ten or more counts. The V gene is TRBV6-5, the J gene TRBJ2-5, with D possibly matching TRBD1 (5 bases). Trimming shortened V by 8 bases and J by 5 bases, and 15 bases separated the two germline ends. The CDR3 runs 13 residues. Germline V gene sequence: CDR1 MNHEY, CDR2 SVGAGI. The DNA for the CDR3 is TGTGCCAGCCGGAAGGTGGGGCGGGAGACCCAGTACTTC. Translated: CASRKVGRETQYF.

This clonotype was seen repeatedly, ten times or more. This CDR3 is CASTPGPNEKLFF. In nucleotides, the CDR3 is TGTGCCAGTACCCCAGGACCTAATGAAAAACTGTTTTTT. V gene TRBV7-6 combines with J gene TRBJ1-4; D not resolved. The CDR3 length is 13 residues. The V and J ends lost 9 bases and 3 bases respectively, with 11 bases between them. Per the germline V gene, CDR1 is SGHVS and CDR2 is FNYEAQ.

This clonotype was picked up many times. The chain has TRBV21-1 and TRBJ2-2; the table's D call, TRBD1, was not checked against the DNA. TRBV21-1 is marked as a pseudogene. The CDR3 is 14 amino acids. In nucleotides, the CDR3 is TGTGCCCGCGGGGACAGGGCCCACACCGGGGAGCTGTTTTTT. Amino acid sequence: CARGDRAHTGELFF.

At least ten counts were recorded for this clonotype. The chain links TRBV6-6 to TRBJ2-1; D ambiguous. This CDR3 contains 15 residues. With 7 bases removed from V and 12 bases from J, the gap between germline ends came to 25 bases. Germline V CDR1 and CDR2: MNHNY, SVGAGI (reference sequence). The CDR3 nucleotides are TGTGCCAGCAATAGTCCCTGGGTAGCTAAAGAAAGGCAGTTCTTC. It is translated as CASNSPWVAKERQFF.

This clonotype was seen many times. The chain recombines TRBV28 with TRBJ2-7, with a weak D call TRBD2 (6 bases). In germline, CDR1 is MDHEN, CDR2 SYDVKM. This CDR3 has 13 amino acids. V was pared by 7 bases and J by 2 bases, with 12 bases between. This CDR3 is CASISGGTYEQYF. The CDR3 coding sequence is TGTGCCAGCATCTCGGGCGGGACCTACGAGCAGTACTTC. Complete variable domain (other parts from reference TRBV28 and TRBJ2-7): DVKVTQSSRYLVKRTGEKVFLECVQDMDHENMFWYRQDPGLGLRLIYFSYDVKMKEKGDIPEGYSVSREKKERFSLILESASTNQTSMYLCASISGGTYEQYFGPGTRLTVT.

The CDR3 sequence: CASSPRDNEQFF. Here the CDR3 DNA reads TGTGCCAGCTCCCCAAGGGACAATGAGCAGTTCTTC. This sequence joins TRBV18 and TRBJ2-1; D not resolved. CDR1 and CDR2 (germline): KGHSH, LQKENI. Trimming took 6 bases from V and 5 from J, leaving 8 bases between them. The CDR3 is made up of 12 amino acids.

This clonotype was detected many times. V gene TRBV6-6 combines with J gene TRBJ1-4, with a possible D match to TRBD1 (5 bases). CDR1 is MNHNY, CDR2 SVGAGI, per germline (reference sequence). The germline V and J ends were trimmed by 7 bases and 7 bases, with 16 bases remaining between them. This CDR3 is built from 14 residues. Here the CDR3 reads CASNPRRGGEKLFF. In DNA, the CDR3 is TGTGCCAGCAATCCTCGGAGGGGAGGTGAAAAACTGTTTTTT.

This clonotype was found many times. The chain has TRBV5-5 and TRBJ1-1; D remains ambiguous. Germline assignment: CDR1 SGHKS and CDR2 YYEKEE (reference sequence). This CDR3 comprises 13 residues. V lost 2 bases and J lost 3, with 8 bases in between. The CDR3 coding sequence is TGTGCCAGCAGCTTTTTTGGGGACACTGAAGCTTTCTTT. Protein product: CASSFFGDTEAFF.

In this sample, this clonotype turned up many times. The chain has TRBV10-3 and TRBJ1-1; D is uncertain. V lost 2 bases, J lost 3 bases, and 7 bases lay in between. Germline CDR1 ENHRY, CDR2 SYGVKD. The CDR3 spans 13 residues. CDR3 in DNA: TGTGCCATCAGTGAGGACTGGTACACTGAAGCTTTCTTT. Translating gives CAISEDWYTEAFF.

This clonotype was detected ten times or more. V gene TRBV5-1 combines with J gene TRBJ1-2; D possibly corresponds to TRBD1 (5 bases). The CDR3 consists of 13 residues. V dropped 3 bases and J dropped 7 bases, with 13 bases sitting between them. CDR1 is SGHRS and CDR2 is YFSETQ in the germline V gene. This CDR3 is CASSWDGKAGYTF. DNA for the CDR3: TGCGCCAGCAGCTGGGACGGAAAGGCTGGCTACACCTTC.

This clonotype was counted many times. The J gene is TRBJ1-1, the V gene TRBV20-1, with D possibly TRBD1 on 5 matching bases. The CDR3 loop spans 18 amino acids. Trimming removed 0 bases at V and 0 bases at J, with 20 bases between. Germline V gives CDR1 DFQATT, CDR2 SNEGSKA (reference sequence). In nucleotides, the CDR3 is TGCAGTGCTAGAGACCCCGGATTCCTGACAGCGTTGAACACTGAAGCTTTCTTT. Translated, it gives CSARDPGFLTALNTEAFF.

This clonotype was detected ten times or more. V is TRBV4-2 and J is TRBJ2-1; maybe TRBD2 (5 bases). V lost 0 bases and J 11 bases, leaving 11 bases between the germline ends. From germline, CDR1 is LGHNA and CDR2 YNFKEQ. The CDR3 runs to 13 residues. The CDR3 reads CASSQDLRVKQFF. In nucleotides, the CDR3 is TGTGCCAGCAGCCAAGATTTGAGGGTAAAGCAGTTCTTC.

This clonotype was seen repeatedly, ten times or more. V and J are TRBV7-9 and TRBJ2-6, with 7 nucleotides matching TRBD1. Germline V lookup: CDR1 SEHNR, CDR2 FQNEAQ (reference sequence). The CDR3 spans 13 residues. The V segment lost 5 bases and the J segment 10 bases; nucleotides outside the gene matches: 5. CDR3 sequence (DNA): TGTGCCAGCAGCCTATTACAGGGGAACGTCCTGACTTTC. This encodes CASSLLQGNVLTF. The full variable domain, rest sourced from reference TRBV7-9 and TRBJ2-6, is DTGVSQNPRHKITKRGQNVTFRCDPISEHNRLYWYRQTLGQGPEFLTYFQNEAQLEKSRLLSDRFSAERPKGSFSTLEIQRTEQGDSAMYLCASSLLQGNVLTFGAGSRLTVL.

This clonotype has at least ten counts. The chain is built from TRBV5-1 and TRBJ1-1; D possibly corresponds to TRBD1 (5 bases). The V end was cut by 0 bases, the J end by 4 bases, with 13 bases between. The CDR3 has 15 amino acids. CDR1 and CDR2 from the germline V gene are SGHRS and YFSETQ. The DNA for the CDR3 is TGCGCCAGCAGCTTGGAGGCAGGGCGGGGCACTGAAGCTTTCTTT. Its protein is CASSLEAGRGTEAFF. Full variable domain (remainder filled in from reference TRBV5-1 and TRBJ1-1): KAGVTQTPRYLIKTRGQQVTLSCSPISGHRSVSWYQQTPGQGLQFLFEYFSETQRNKGNFPGRFSGRQFSNSRSEMNVSTLELGDSALYLCASSLEAGRGTEAFFGQGTRLTVV.

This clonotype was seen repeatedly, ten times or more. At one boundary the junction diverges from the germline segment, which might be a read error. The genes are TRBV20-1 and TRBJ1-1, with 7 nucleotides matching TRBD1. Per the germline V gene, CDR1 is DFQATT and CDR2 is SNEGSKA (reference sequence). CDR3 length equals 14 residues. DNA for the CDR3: TGCAGTCCTAGGTTTGGGACAGCGAACACTGAAGCTTTCTTT. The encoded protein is CSPRFGTANTEAFF.

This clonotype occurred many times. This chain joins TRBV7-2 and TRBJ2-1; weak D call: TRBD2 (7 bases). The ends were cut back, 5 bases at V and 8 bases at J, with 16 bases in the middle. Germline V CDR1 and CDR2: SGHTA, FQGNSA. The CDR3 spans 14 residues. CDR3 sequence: CASSRKGGPHEQFF. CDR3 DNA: TGTGCCAGCAGCCGAAAGGGGGGGCCTCATGAGCAGTTCTTC.

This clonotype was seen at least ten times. CDR3 sequence reads: CSARGSGFSYEQYF. CDR3 nucleotides: TGCAGTGCTCGGGGTAGCGGGTTCTCCTACGAGCAGTACTTC. The rearrangement links TRBV20-1 to TRBJ2-7; 7 bases agree with TRBD2. Trimming cost V 5 bases and J 0 bases; bases outside gene matches: 7. Per germline, CDR1 DFQATT and CDR2 SNEGSKA (reference sequence). The CDR3 sequence is 14 residues long.

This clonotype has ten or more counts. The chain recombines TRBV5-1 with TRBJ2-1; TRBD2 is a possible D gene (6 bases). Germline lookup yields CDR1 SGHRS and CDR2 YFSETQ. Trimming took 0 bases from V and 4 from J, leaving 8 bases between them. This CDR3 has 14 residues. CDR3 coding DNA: TGCGCCAGCAGCTTGGGGGGGGATTACAATGAGCAGTTCTTC. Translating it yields CASSLGGDYNEQFF. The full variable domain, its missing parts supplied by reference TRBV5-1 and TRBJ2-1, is KAGVTQTPRYLIKTRGQQVTLSCSPISGHRSVSWYQQTPGQGLQFLFEYFSETQRNKGNFPGRFSGRQFSNSRSEMNVSTLELGDSALYLCASSLGGDYNEQFFGPGTRLTVL.

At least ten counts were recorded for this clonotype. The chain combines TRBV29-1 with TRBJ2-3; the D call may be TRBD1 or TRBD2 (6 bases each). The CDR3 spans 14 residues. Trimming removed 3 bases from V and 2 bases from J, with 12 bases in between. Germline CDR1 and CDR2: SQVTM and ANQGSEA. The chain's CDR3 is CSVEGAGYTDTQYF. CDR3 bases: TGCAGCGTTGAGGGGGCGGGATACACAGATACGCAGTATTTT.

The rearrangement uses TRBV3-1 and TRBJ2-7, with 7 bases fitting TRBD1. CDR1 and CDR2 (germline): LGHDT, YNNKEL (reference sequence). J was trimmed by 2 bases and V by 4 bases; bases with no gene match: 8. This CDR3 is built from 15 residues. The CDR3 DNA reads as TGTGCCAGCAGCCTCATCCCCGGGACAGCCTACGAGCAGTACTTC. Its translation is CASSLIPGTAYEQYF.

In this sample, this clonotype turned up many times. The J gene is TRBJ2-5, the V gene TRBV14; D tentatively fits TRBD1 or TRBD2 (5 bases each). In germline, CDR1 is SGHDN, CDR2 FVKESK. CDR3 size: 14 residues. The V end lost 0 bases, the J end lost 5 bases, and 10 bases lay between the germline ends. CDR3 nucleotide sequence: TGTGCCAGCAGCCAAGAGAGGGGCGGGGAGACCCAGTACTTC. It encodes CASSQERGGETQYF.

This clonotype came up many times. The CDR3 region is CASSPGGGHTGELFF. As DNA, the CDR3 is TGTGCCAGCAGCCCTGGTGGGGGTCACACCGGGGAGCTGTTTTTT. This chain uses TRBV5-5 with TRBJ2-2; tentatively, D is TRBD1 or TRBD2 (5 bases each). V lost 4 bases to trimming and J lost 3 bases, with 13 bases between them. The germline V gene has CDR1 SGHKS and CDR2 YYEKEE (reference sequence). This CDR3 is built from 15 residues. Full variable domain (outside the CDR3, taken from reference TRBV5-5 and TRBJ2-2): DAGVTQSPTHLIKTRGQQVTLRCSPISGHKSVSWYQQVLGQGPQFIFQYYEKEERGRGNFPDRFSARQFPNYSSELNVNALLLGDSALYLCASSPGGGHTGELFFGEGSRLTVL.